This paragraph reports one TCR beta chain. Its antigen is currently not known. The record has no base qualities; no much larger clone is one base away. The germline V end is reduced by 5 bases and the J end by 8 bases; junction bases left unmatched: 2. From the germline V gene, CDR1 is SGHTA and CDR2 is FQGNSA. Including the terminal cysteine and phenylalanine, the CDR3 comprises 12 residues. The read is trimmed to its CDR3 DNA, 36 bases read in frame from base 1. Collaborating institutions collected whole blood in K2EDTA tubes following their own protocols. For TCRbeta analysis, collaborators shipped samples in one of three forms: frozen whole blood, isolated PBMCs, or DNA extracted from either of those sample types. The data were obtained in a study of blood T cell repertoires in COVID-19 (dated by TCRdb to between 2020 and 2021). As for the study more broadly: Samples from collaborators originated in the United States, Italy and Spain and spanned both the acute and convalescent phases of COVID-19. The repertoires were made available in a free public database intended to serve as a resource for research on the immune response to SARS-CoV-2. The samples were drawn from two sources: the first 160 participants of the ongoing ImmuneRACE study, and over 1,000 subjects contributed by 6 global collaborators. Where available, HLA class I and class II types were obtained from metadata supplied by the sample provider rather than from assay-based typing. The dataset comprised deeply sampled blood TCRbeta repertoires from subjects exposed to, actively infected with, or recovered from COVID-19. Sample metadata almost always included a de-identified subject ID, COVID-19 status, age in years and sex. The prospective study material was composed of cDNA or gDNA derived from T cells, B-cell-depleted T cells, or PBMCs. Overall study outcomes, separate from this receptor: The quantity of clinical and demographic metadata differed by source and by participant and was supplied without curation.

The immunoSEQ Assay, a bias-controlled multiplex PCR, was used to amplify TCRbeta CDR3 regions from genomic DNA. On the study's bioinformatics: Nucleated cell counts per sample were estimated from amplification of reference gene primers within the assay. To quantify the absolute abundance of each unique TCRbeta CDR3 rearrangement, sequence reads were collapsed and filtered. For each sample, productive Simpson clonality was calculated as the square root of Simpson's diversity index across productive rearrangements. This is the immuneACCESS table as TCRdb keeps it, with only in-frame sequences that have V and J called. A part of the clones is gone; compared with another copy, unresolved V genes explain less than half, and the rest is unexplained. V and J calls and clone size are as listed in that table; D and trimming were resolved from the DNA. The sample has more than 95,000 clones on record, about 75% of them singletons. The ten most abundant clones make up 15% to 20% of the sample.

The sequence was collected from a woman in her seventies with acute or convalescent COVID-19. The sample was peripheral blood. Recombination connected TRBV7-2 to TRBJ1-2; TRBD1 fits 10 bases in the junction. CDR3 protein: CASSQGQGGYTF. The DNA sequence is TGTGCCAGCAGCCAGGGACAGGGGGGCTACACCTTC.